Listed below are T cell receptor beta chains from one sample, sequenced in a study of blood T cell repertoires in COVID-19. Profiling relied on immunoSEQ multiplex PCR, and the TCRdb table lists in-frame clones only, not all of them. The sample has roughly 100,000 clones; about 90% are singletons. The specimen was peripheral blood. Source of these receptors: a human donor in a cohort sampled during active COVID-19. Both conserved end residues are part of each CDR3. D genes are given only for firm matches. Only some rows state a clone size, as once, few, many or a class for expanded clones.

abundance: few
d_gene: TRBD2
v_gene: TRBV5-1
j_gene: TRBJ2-7
CDR3nt: TGCGCCAGCAGCTTGGAATTGAGCGGGGGTAACCGCTACGAGCAGTACTTC
CDR3aa: CASSLELSGGNRYEQYF

abundance: NA
d_gene: TRBD1
v_gene: TRBV19
j_gene: TRBJ2-2
CDR3nt: TGTGCCAGTAGGAGGACAGGGGGGCCGAACACCGGGGAGCTGTTTTTT
CDR3aa: CASRRTGGPNTGELFF

abundance: NA
d_gene: TRBD2
v_gene: TRBV28
j_gene: TRBJ2-1
CDR3nt: TGTGCCAGCAGTCCCAGGACTAGCGTGCGGCAGTTCTTC
CDR3aa: CASSPRTSVRQFF

abundance: NA
d_gene: NA
v_gene: TRBV6-5
j_gene: TRBJ2-5
CDR3nt: TGTGCCAGCAGTTACTCAGGGCGGGGGCAGGAGACCCAGTACTTC
CDR3aa: CASSYSGRGQETQYF

abundance: NA
d_gene: TRBD1
v_gene: TRBV3-1/TRBV3-2
j_gene: TRBJ2-7
CDR3nt: TGTGCCAGCAGCCCTCGGACAGGGGCGTTCGTCGAGCAGTACTTC
CDR3aa: CASSPRTGAFVEQYF

abundance: once
d_gene: TRBD1
v_gene: TRBV19
j_gene: TRBJ1-6
CDR3nt: TGTGCCAGTAGGCGGACAGGTGGAGGATCCTATAATTCACCCCTCCACTTT
CDR3aa: CASRRTGGGSYNSPLHF

abundance: NA
d_gene: TRBD1
v_gene: TRBV7-2
j_gene: TRBJ2-3
CDR3nt: TGTGCCAGCAGTTTCGACAGGGGGGCAGATACGCAGTATTTT
CDR3aa: CASSFDRGADTQYF

abundance: NA
d_gene: NA
v_gene: TRBV6-1
j_gene: TRBJ2-7
CDR3nt: TGTGCCAGCAGTGAAGTTACAGGCCTCCCTTACGAGCAGTACTTC
CDR3aa: CASSEVTGLPYEQYF

abundance: few
d_gene: NA
v_gene: TRBV29-1
j_gene: TRBJ2-3
CDR3nt: TGCAGCGTTGAAGCTATAGGGGCGGATACGCAGTATTTT
CDR3aa: CSVEAIGADTQYF

abundance: NA
d_gene: NA
v_gene: TRBV7-2
j_gene: TRBJ2-5
CDR3nt: TGTGCCAGCACCCCGAGGAGGGGTGGGGAGACCCAGTACTTC
CDR3aa: CASTPRRGGETQYF

abundance: NA
d_gene: NA
v_gene: TRBV5-6
j_gene: TRBJ2-7
CDR3nt: TGTGCCAGCAGCTTGGGGGGACTCTACGAGCAGTACTTC
CDR3aa: CASSLGGLYEQYF

abundance: NA
d_gene: TRBD1
v_gene: TRBV7-2
j_gene: TRBJ1-5
CDR3nt: TGTGCCAGCAGCTTACAGGGACAGGGCCTTTTGCAGCCCCAGCATTTT
CDR3aa: CASSLQGQGLLQPQHF

abundance: NA
d_gene: NA
v_gene: TRBV5-1
j_gene: TRBJ2-7
CDR3nt: TGCGCCAGCAGCTTACTAGAGCGCTCCTACGAGCAGTACTTC
CDR3aa: CASSLLERSYEQYF

abundance: NA
d_gene: NA
v_gene: TRBV7-9
j_gene: TRBJ1-1
CDR3nt: TGTGCCAGCAGCTTGTGGGGGGAATTCAACACTGAAGCTTTCTTT
CDR3aa: CASSLWGEFNTEAFF

abundance: NA
d_gene: TRBD1
v_gene: TRBV2
j_gene: TRBJ2-2
CDR3nt: TGTGCCAGCAGTAGCAGCGGACAGGGCACCGGGGAGCTGTTTTTT
CDR3aa: CASSSSGQGTGELFF

abundance: NA
d_gene: TRBD1
v_gene: TRBV28
j_gene: TRBJ2-7
CDR3nt: TGTGCCAGTAGCCCGGGACAGGGTACCTACGAGCAGTACTTC
CDR3aa: CASSPGQGTYEQYF

abundance: NA
d_gene: TRBD1
v_gene: TRBV19
j_gene: TRBJ2-2
CDR3nt: TGTGCCAGTAGTATGCACAGGGGATCATCCGGCGGGGAGCTGTTTTTT
CDR3aa: CASSMHRGSSGGELFF

abundance: NA
d_gene: TRBD1
v_gene: TRBV4-1
j_gene: TRBJ1-4
CDR3nt: TGCGCCAGCAGGAAGGGACAGGGGAATGAAAAACTGTTTTTT
CDR3aa: CASRKGQGNEKLFF

abundance: NA
d_gene: NA
v_gene: TRBV4-2
j_gene: TRBJ2-4
CDR3nt: TGTGCCAGCAGCCAAGACGGGCAGGCCAGGGACATTCAGTACTTC
CDR3aa: CASSQDGQARDIQYF

abundance: NA
d_gene: NA
v_gene: TRBV30
j_gene: TRBJ1-5
CDR3nt: TGTGCCTGGAGTTCCTACCAGGGAAGGTTCAATCAGCCCCAGCATTTT
CDR3aa: CAWSSYQGRFNQPQHF

abundance: NA
d_gene: NA
v_gene: TRBV11-2
j_gene: TRBJ2-2
CDR3nt: TGTGCCAGCACCAGGACTACTTCGAACACCGGGGAGCTGTTTTTT
CDR3aa: CASTRTTSNTGELFF

abundance: NA
d_gene: NA
v_gene: TRBV4-2
j_gene: TRBJ1-5
CDR3nt: TGTGCCAGCAGCCACACCCCGACGGGGGATCAGCCCCAGCATTTT
CDR3aa: CASSHTPTGDQPQHF

abundance: NA
d_gene: TRBD1
v_gene: TRBV30
j_gene: TRBJ2-7
CDR3nt: TGTGCATTCGACAGGGGGAAGAACCACGAGCAGTACTTC
CDR3aa: CAFDRGKNHEQYF

abundance: few
d_gene: NA
v_gene: TRBV19
j_gene: TRBJ1-2
CDR3nt: TGTGCCAGTCAGAACGGAGGAGTGCTTAACTATGGCTACACCTTC
CDR3aa: CASQNGGVLNYGYTF

abundance: NA
d_gene: NA
v_gene: TRBV4-3
j_gene: TRBJ1-5
CDR3nt: TGCGCCAGCAGCCAAGAATGGCAGGGTGGACAGCCCCAGCATTTT
CDR3aa: CASSQEWQGGQPQHF

abundance: NA
d_gene: NA
v_gene: TRBV4-3
j_gene: TRBJ1-4
CDR3nt: TGCGCCAGCAGCCAAGATGGAGGGAAAGGGAATGAAAAACTGTTTTTT
CDR3aa: CASSQDGGKGNEKLFF

abundance: NA
d_gene: TRBD2
v_gene: TRBV5-1
j_gene: TRBJ2-2
CDR3nt: TGCGCCAGCAGCCAGATTCCGGGACTAGCGGCAACCGGGGAGCTGTTTTTT
CDR3aa: CASSQIPGLAATGELFF

abundance: NA
d_gene: TRBD1
v_gene: TRBV18
j_gene: TRBJ2-7
CDR3nt: TGTGCCAGCTCACCTAACCCAGGGACAGCTACCTACGAGCAGTACTTC
CDR3aa: CASSPNPGTATYEQYF

abundance: few
d_gene: TRBD1
v_gene: TRBV19
j_gene: TRBJ1-5
CDR3nt: TGTGCCAGTAGTATTCTTGGTCCGGACAGGGCGTCCAATCAGCCCCAGCATTTT
CDR3aa: CASSILGPDRASNQPQHF

abundance: NA
d_gene: NA
v_gene: TRBV19
j_gene: TRBJ1-1
CDR3nt: TGTGCCAGTAGTATACAGGGGATAGGTACTGAAGCTTTCTTT
CDR3aa: CASSIQGIGTEAFF

abundance: NA
d_gene: NA
v_gene: TRBV2
j_gene: TRBJ2-7
CDR3nt: TGTGCCAGCACCCCGGGGGGACAGGCCACCTACGAGCAGTACTTC
CDR3aa: CASTPGGQATYEQYF

abundance: NA
d_gene: TRBD1
v_gene: TRBV2
j_gene: TRBJ2-5
CDR3nt: TGTGCCAGCAGACAGGGGGCCCGCCAAGAGACCCAGTACTTC
CDR3aa: CASRQGARQETQYF

abundance: NA
d_gene: TRBD2
v_gene: TRBV2
j_gene: TRBJ2-5
CDR3nt: TGTGCCAGCAGTCTTAGCCGACTAGCGGGGGGTGAAGAGACCCAGTACTTC
CDR3aa: CASSLSRLAGGEETQYF

abundance: NA
d_gene: NA
v_gene: TRBV19
j_gene: TRBJ1-1
CDR3nt: TGTGCCAGCATGGACAGTGCTGAAGCTTTCTTT
CDR3aa: CASMDSAEAFF

abundance: NA
d_gene: NA
v_gene: TRBV5-6
j_gene: TRBJ1-2
CDR3nt: TGTGCCAGCAGCCGTACAGGGTATAGCTATGGCTACACCTTC
CDR3aa: CASSRTGYSYGYTF

abundance: NA
d_gene: TRBD2
v_gene: TRBV11-3
j_gene: TRBJ2-1
CDR3nt: TGTGCCAGCAGCTTAAACGGGAGGGCCGGTGAGCAGTTCTTC
CDR3aa: CASSLNGRAGEQFF

abundance: once
d_gene: TRBD1
v_gene: TRBV2
j_gene: TRBJ1-2
CDR3nt: TGTGCCAGCAGACTACGCGGGACAGGGCATGGCTACACCTTC
CDR3aa: CASRLRGTGHGYTF

abundance: NA
d_gene: NA
v_gene: TRBV28
j_gene: TRBJ1-1
CDR3nt: TGTGCCAGCAGGCGACGGACCCTCGGCGGGGCGGGAGCTTTCTTT
CDR3aa: CASRRRTLGGAGAFF

abundance: NA
d_gene: NA
v_gene: TRBV30
j_gene: TRBJ2-2
CDR3nt: TGTGCCTCACTGCGGGGTGAGGGGACCGGGGAGCTGTTTTTT
CDR3aa: CASLRGEGTGELFF

abundance: NA
d_gene: NA
v_gene: TRBV29-1
j_gene: TRBJ1-1
CDR3nt: TGCAGCGTTGAAGAAGGTCGGGGGGCGCCCGCTGAAGCTTTCTTT
CDR3aa: CSVEEGRGAPAEAFF

abundance: few
d_gene: NA
v_gene: TRBV7-8
j_gene: TRBJ1-5
CDR3nt: TGTGCCAGCAGCCCACGTGGGGAGTCGATTAGCAATCAGCCCCAGCATTTT
CDR3aa: CASSPRGESISNQPQHF

abundance: NA
d_gene: TRBD2
v_gene: TRBV7-2
j_gene: TRBJ2-2
CDR3nt: TGTGCCAGCAGCCCACTCAGCGGGAGTGGCTCCGGGGAGCTGTTTTTT
CDR3aa: CASSPLSGSGSGELFF

abundance: once
d_gene: NA
v_gene: TRBV6-5
j_gene: TRBJ1-4
CDR3nt: TGTGCCAGCAGCCGCCGGGCAACTAATGAAAAACTGTTTTTT
CDR3aa: CASSRRATNEKLFF

abundance: NA
d_gene: NA
v_gene: TRBV11-3
j_gene: TRBJ1-1
CDR3nt: TGTGCCAGCAGCTCCTTAAAGTCCCCAACAGGGAGCACTGAAGCTTTCTTT
CDR3aa: CASSSLKSPTGSTEAFF

abundance: NA
d_gene: TRBD1
v_gene: TRBV5-1
j_gene: TRBJ2-3
CDR3nt: TGCGCCAGCAGCGCGCCGGACAGGGATACCACAGATACGCAGTATTTT
CDR3aa: CASSAPDRDTTDTQYF

abundance: NA
d_gene: TRBD1
v_gene: TRBV5-6
j_gene: TRBJ1-2
CDR3nt: TGTGCCAGCAGCGCGACAGGGGTCGTCTATGGCTACACCTTC
CDR3aa: CASSATGVVYGYTF

abundance: NA
d_gene: NA
v_gene: TRBV21-1
j_gene: TRBJ2-2
CDR3nt: TGTGCCAGCAGCAAAGTGGGCCGGGAGATTAACACCGGGGAGCTGTTTTTT
CDR3aa: CASSKVGREINTGELFF

abundance: NA
d_gene: NA
v_gene: TRBV30
j_gene: TRBJ2-3
CDR3nt: TGTGCCTGGAGTGCTACAGATACGCAGTATTTT
CDR3aa: CAWSATDTQYF

abundance: NA
d_gene: NA
v_gene: TRBV7-9
j_gene: TRBJ1-1
CDR3nt: TGTGCCAGCAGCTTAGCTGCAACGGGAACTGAAGCTTTCTTT
CDR3aa: CASSLAATGTEAFF

abundance: few
d_gene: NA
v_gene: TRBV29-1
j_gene: TRBJ1-6
CDR3nt: TGCAGCGTTGCTCAGGGTAGGGGATCACCCCTCCACTTT
CDR3aa: CSVAQGRGSPLHF

abundance: NA
d_gene: TRBD2
v_gene: TRBV18
j_gene: TRBJ2-7
CDR3nt: TGTGCCAGCTCCCCTAGCGGGGGGGCCTACGAGCAGTACTTC
CDR3aa: CASSPSGGAYEQYF

abundance: NA
d_gene: TRBD2
v_gene: TRBV10-3
j_gene: TRBJ2-1
CDR3nt: TGTGCCATCAGTGAGTCGACTAGCGGGAGAGGTGAGCAGTTCTTC
CDR3aa: CAISESTSGRGEQFF

abundance: once
d_gene: TRBD1
v_gene: TRBV10-3
j_gene: TRBJ1-1
CDR3nt: TGTGCCATCAGTGGGGGACAGGGGAGATCGAACACTGAAGCTTTCTTT
CDR3aa: CAISGGQGRSNTEAFF

abundance: NA
d_gene: NA
v_gene: TRBV30
j_gene: TRBJ1-2
CDR3nt: TGTGCCTGGAGGGGACAATCTAACTATGGCTACACCTTC
CDR3aa: CAWRGQSNYGYTF

abundance: NA
d_gene: NA
v_gene: TRBV5-1
j_gene: TRBJ1-2
CDR3nt: TGCGCCAGCAGCCAACAACAAACTAACTATGGCTACACCTTC
CDR3aa: CASSQQQTNYGYTF

abundance: NA
d_gene: TRBD1
v_gene: TRBV5-1
j_gene: TRBJ2-1
CDR3nt: TGCGCCAGCAGCGGGCCCGGGACAGGCCCCCTCGATGAGCAGTTCTTC
CDR3aa: CASSGPGTGPLDEQFF

abundance: NA
d_gene: TRBD2
v_gene: TRBV3-1/TRBV3-2
j_gene: TRBJ2-1
CDR3nt: TGTGCCAGCAGGACTAGCGGGAGTCGCGATGAGCAGTTCTTC
CDR3aa: CASRTSGSRDEQFF